These T cell receptor beta chains were read from a single sample in a study of blood T cell repertoires in COVID-19. Repertoires were generated with immunoSEQ multiplex PCR, while TCRdb's copy carries only in-frame clones and drops some. The table records approximately 450,000 clones, around 88% of them present only once. Sample: peripheral blood. The source of these receptors is a woman under 40 with acute or convalescent COVID-19. CDR3s leave out the opening cysteine and the closing phenylalanine or tryptophan. The order of the fields is clone size, V gene, CDR3 protein. Only some rows state a clone size, as once, few, many or a class for expanded clones.

clone size: -
V gene: TRBV14
CDR3 protein: ASSSFRGTEAF

clone size: once
V gene: TRBV6-5
CDR3 protein: ASTVRGGNEQF

clone size: -
V gene: TRBV24-1
CDR3 protein: ATSDPGNSGANVLT

clone size: -
V gene: TRBV28
CDR3 protein: ACYEISAGYT

clone size: few
V gene: TRBV7-9
CDR3 protein: ASSLGEGQGSSPLH

clone size: -
V gene: TRBV28
CDR3 protein: ASSLSGVITEAF

clone size: -
V gene: TRBV5-1
CDR3 protein: ASSYGTDYGYT

clone size: -
V gene: TRBV5-6
CDR3 protein: ASSSTGRAYNSPLH

clone size: few
V gene: TRBV6-5
CDR3 protein: ASRNDRVETQY

clone size: -
V gene: TRBV7-3
CDR3 protein: ASRPPGTVISLGSNQPQH

clone size: -
V gene: TRBV11-2
CDR3 protein: ASSLQFNQPQH

clone size: -
V gene: TRBV6-5
CDR3 protein: ASRRWTEAF

clone size: -
V gene: TRBV5-5
CDR3 protein: ASSSLPGTGGKTEAF

clone size: -
V gene: TRBV5-4
CDR3 protein: ASSFGQGLTDTQY

clone size: -
V gene: TRBV7-3
CDR3 protein: ASSIGTSGGETQY

clone size: -
V gene: TRBV5-8
CDR3 protein: ASTWERGADSRQY